The 28 T cell receptor beta chains below were found in one sample sequenced in a study of long-term antiretroviral therapy in people with HIV. The run of the v3.0 immunoSEQ assay was at survey level. Measured with immunoSEQ multiplex PCR; TCRdb has only the in-frame clones, and not every one. The sample lists tens of thousands of clones, 65% to 85% occurring once. The specimen was unsorted PBMCs, collected 1.2 years after starting antiretroviral therapy. These receptors were obtained from a middle-aged woman with HIV.

The genes are TRBV4-1 and TRBJ2-1; 12 positions agree with TRBD1. Germline V lookup: CDR1 MGHRA, CDR2 YSYEKL. The CDR3 runs to 16 residues. The junction had 10 bases not matched to a gene; V was cut back by 3 bases and J by 10 bases. The DNA of the CDR3 is TGCGCCAGCAGCCAGAGTCCGGGACAGGGGGCTGGCGAGCAGTTCTTC. Translated, it gives CASSQSPGQGAGEQFF.

The chain combines TRBV5-1 with TRBJ2-2; the D gene is possibly TRBD1 (6 bases). Germline values: CDR1 SGHRS, CDR2 YFSETQ. V dropped 3 bases and J dropped 1 base, with 13 bases sitting between them. This CDR3 has 16 amino acids. The chain's CDR3 is CASSWGWGQNTGELFF. In DNA, the CDR3 is TGCGCCAGCAGCTGGGGCTGGGGGCAGAACACCGGGGAGCTGTTTTTT.

A few counts support this clone. The V call is TRBV5-4, the J call TRBJ2-6, with no clear D. V lost 4 bases and J lost 2, with 1 base in between. The CDR3 is made up of 12 amino acids. In germline, CDR1 is SGHNT, CDR2 YYREEE (reference sequence). Here the CDR3 reads CASSAGANVLTF. The CDR3 DNA reads TGTGCCAGCAGCGCTGGGGCCAACGTCCTGACTTTC.

The chain uses TRBV29-1 and TRBJ2-1; D could derive from TRBD1 or TRBD2 (7 bases each). Trimming cost V 0 bases and J 8 bases, with 20 bases left between them. In germline, CDR1 is SQVTM, CDR2 ANQGSEA. The CDR3 contains 16 residues. This CDR3 reads CSVEDAGDRRIDEQFF. The CDR3 nucleotides read TGCAGCGTTGAAGATGCGGGGGACAGACGTATCGATGAGCAGTTCTTC.

This clone was counted a few times. The chain recombines TRBV7-6 with TRBJ2-3; 8 positions match TRBD2. The CDR3 loop spans 16 amino acids. V shed 5 bases and J 4 bases; nucleotides not matched to a gene: 11. Germline CDR1 is SGHVS and CDR2 is FNYEAQ. The CDR3, as DNA: TGTGCCAGCAGCCCGCGGGGGCGGGAGGCGGCAGATACGCAGTATTTT. Translated, it gives CASSPRGREAADTQYF.

V and J are TRBV18 and TRBJ2-7; either TRBD1 or TRBD2 may fit D (6 bases each). There are 15 residues in the CDR3. The germline V gene encodes CDR1 KGHSH and CDR2 LQKENI. The V and J ends lost 5 bases and 0 bases respectively, with 14 bases between them. The CDR3 region has the DNA TGTGCCAGCTCAGGGGGGCAGACGAGCTCCTACGAGCAGTACTTC. As protein: CASSGGQTSSYEQYF.

This clone has more than one count but fewer than ten. J is TRBJ1-2 and V is TRBV7-6; weak D call: TRBD1 (6 bases). CDR1 is SGHVS and CDR2 is FNYEAQ in the germline V gene. Trimming stripped 5 bases from V and 3 bases from J, with 7 bases between. The CDR3 covers 12 residues. The CDR3 loop reads CASSPGDYGYTF. In nucleotides, the CDR3 is TGTGCCAGCAGCCCAGGGGACTATGGCTACACCTTC.

J is TRBJ2-1 and V is TRBV10-3, with a possible D match to TRBD1 (6 bases). Trimming removed 4 bases from V and 7 bases from J, with 8 bases in between. Germline CDR1 ENHRY, CDR2 SYGVKD. The CDR3 is made up of 12 amino acids. CDR3 loop: CAISVGGNEQFF. CDR3 bases: TGTGCCATCAGTGTAGGGGGAAATGAGCAGTTCTTC.

Sample share makes this clone medium-sized (0.01 to 0.1%). This rearrangement joins TRBV2 to TRBJ1-2, with 9 bases fitting TRBD1. CDR1 and CDR2 from the germline V gene are SNHLY and FYNNEI. Trimming removed 3 bases from V and 4 bases from J; junction bases left unmatched: 9. The CDR3 totals 16 residues. The CDR3 reads CASSEWRDRVGYGYTF. For the CDR3, the DNA is TGTGCCAGCAGTGAGTGGCGGGACAGGGTCGGCTATGGCTACACCTTC.

In its sample, this clone was seen a few times. The chain uses TRBV10-3 and TRBJ1-2; a weak D match, TRBD1 (5 bases). The CDR3 is 18 amino acids. Germline assignment: CDR1 ENHRY and CDR2 SYGVKD. Trimming removed 0 bases at V and 4 bases at J, with 21 bases between. CDR3 sequence (DNA): TGTGCCATCAGTGAGTCCCTGCGGGGTGAGGGGATCGTCTATGGCTACACCTTC. Translating gives CAISESLRGEGIVYGYTF.

V gene TRBV27 combines with J gene TRBJ1-3; D might be TRBD1 (5 bases). The germline V and J ends were trimmed by 3 bases and 0 bases, with 12 bases remaining between them. Germline CDR1 is MNHEY and CDR2 is SMNVEV (reference sequence). There are 16 residues in the CDR3. CDR3 loop: CASSLGGTYSGNTIYF. The CDR3 DNA reads TGTGCCAGCAGTTTGGGGGGGACTTACTCTGGAAACACCATATATTTT.

The chain couples TRBV6-1 to TRBJ2-7, with D possibly TRBD1 on 5 matching bases. Germline CDR1 reads MNHNS; CDR2 reads SASEGT. The germline V and J ends were trimmed by 8 bases and 0 bases, with 14 bases remaining between them. The CDR3 contains 14 residues. CDR3 region: CASSDDSLSYEQYF. In DNA form, the CDR3 reads TGTGCCAGCTCCGACGACAGTCTCTCCTACGAGCAGTACTTC.

The genes are TRBV29-1 and TRBJ1-1; D gene uncertain. CDR3 length: 15 residues. Germline assignment: CDR1 SQVTM and CDR2 ANQGSEA. V was pared by 4 bases and J by 3 bases, with 18 bases between. The CDR3 sequence is CSVVVGEKVYTEAFF. The DNA of the CDR3 is TGCAGCGTTGTAGTAGGAGAGAAGGTGTACACTGAAGCTTTCTTT.

The rearrangement joins TRBV7-2 to TRBJ2-2; 9 nucleotides match TRBD1. The CDR3 is 18 residues long. Germline CDR1 reads SGHTA; CDR2 reads FQGNSA. The V gene end was trimmed by 1 base and the J gene end by 5 bases; junction bases not matched to a gene: 11. The CDR3 nucleotides are TGTGCCAGCAGCTTAGTAATGGCCGGGACAGGGCGGACCGGGGAGCTGTTTTTT. Translating gives CASSLVMAGTGRTGELFF.

This chain uses TRBV13 with TRBJ2-3, with TRBD1 identical over 7 bases. V was clipped by 5 bases and J by 0 bases; unmatched bases: 11. The CDR3 length is 17 residues. Germline V lookup: CDR1 PRHDT, CDR2 FYEKMQ (reference sequence). The CDR3 here is CASSARQGEGSTDTQYF. The CDR3, as DNA: TGTGCCAGCAGCGCACGACAGGGTGAAGGGAGCACAGATACGCAGTATTTT.

The chain carries TRBV29-1 and TRBJ1-1; D remains ambiguous. The CDR3 runs to 12 residues. Trimming stripped 4 bases from V and 0 bases from J, with 6 bases between. The germline V gene encodes CDR1 SQVTM and CDR2 ANQGSEA. For the CDR3, the DNA is TGCAGCGTTGTCCGTATGAACACTGAAGCTTTCTTT. As protein: CSVVRMNTEAFF.

The V call is TRBV25-1, the J call TRBJ2-1; no reliable D call. Trimming shortened V by 6 bases and J by 2 bases, and 11 bases separated the two germline ends. CDR3 size: 14 residues. The germline V gene has CDR1 MGHDK and CDR2 SYGVNS. The CDR3 DNA is TGTGCCAGCAGCCAGCGAGGTCCCTACAATGAGCAGTTCTTC. Amino acid sequence: CASSQRGPYNEQFF.

The sample holds one count of this clone. This sequence joins TRBV4-3 and TRBJ2-6; 9 nucleotides align to TRBD2. J was trimmed by 2 bases and V by 0 bases; bases with no gene match: 8. The CDR3 totals 19 residues. Germline V gene data show CDR1 as LGHNA and CDR2 as YSLEER. CDR3 coding DNA: TGCGCCAGCAGCCAAGATAGAGTAGCGGGAGATCCTGGGGCCAACGTCCTGACTTTC. This gives the protein CASSQDRVAGDPGANVLTF.

This clone has only one observation. The genes are TRBV11-3 and TRBJ2-5, with D possibly matching TRBD2 (6 bases). Trimming removed 5 bases from V and 1 base from J, with 11 bases in between. Germline V CDR1 and CDR2: SGHNT, YENEEA. The CDR3 is 14 amino acids. CDR3: CASSIGDSQETQYF. CDR3 in DNA: TGTGCCAGCAGCATAGGGGACTCCCAAGAGACCCAGTACTTC.

CDR3 sequence reads: CASSPGKNTEAFF. Written as DNA, the CDR3 is TGTGCCAGCTCACCTGGAAAGAACACTGAAGCTTTCTTT. The V call is TRBV18, the J call TRBJ1-1; no clear D. The CDR3 spans 13 residues. V dropped 3 bases and J dropped 1 base, with 6 bases sitting between them. Germline assignment: CDR1 KGHSH and CDR2 LQKENI. The whole variable domain, remainder taken from reference TRBV18 and TRBJ1-1, is NAGVMQNPRHLVRRRGQEARLRCSPMKGHSHVYWYRQLPEEGLKFMVYLQKENIIDESGMPKERFSAEFPKEGPSILRIQQVVRGDSAAYFCASSPGKNTEAFFGQGTRLTVV.

The chain is built from TRBV28 and TRBJ1-5; perhaps TRBD1 as D (5 bases). In germline, CDR1 is MDHEN, CDR2 SYDVKM. Trimming left V 5 bases short and J 4 bases short, with 18 bases between. The CDR3 runs 16 residues. Here the CDR3 DNA reads TGTGCCAGCAGTCCCCCCCGACAGTTGCGGAATCAGCCCCAGCATTTT. Protein product: CASSPPRQLRNQPQHF. Full variable domain (remainder filled in from reference TRBV28 and TRBJ1-5): DVKVTQSSRYLVKRTGEKVFLECVQDMDHENMFWYRQDPGLGLRLIYFSYDVKMKEKGDIPEGYSVSREKKERFSLILESASTNQTSMYLCASSPPRQLRNQPQHFGDGTRLSIL.

This clone occurred a few times. The chain combines TRBV5-6 with TRBJ1-2; 9 bases match TRBD1. Germline V lookup: CDR1 SGHDT, CDR2 YYEEEE. V lost 0 bases to trimming and J lost 6 bases; unmatched junction nucleotides: 0. The CDR3 sequence is 13 residues long. CDR3 nucleotides: TGTGCCAGCAGCTTGGGACAGGGGGATGGCTACACCTTC. Protein product: CASSLGQGDGYTF. The full variable domain, in which reference TRBV5-6 and TRBJ1-2 provide the parts outside the CDR3, is DAGVTQSPTHLIKTRGQQVTLRCSPKSGHDTVSWYQQALGQGPQFIFQYYEEEERQRGNFPDRFSGHQFPNYSSELNVNALLLGDSALYLCASSLGQGDGYTFGSGTRLTVV.

The rearrangement uses TRBV5-7 and TRBJ1-3; D gene unclear. TRBV5-7 is an ORF; its function is uncertain. Deletions cut 1 base from V and 4 bases from J, with 21 bases between. The length of the CDR3 is 18 residues. Here the CDR3 reads CASSLSAPARPGGNTIYF. The DNA of the CDR3 is TGTGCCAGCAGCTTGAGTGCGCCGGCCAGACCGGGAGGAAACACCATATATTTT.

The J gene is TRBJ2-1, the V gene TRBV5-1; D perhaps matches TRBD2 (5 bases). Germline V gene data show CDR1 as SGHRS and CDR2 as YFSETQ. V was shortened by 0 bases and J by 1 base, with 5 bases between the two germline ends. The CDR3 sequence is 14 residues long. The CDR3 DNA reads as TGCGCCAGCAGCTTGGGGACTTCCTACAATGAGCAGTTCTTC. Protein sequence: CASSLGTSYNEQFF. Full variable domain (outside the CDR3, taken from reference TRBV5-1 and TRBJ2-1): KAGVTQTPRYLIKTRGQQVTLSCSPISGHRSVSWYQQTPGQGLQFLFEYFSETQRNKGNFPGRFSGRQFSNSRSEMNVSTLELGDSALYLCASSLGTSYNEQFFGPGTRLTVL.

The chain couples TRBV19 to TRBJ2-6; unclear D gene. The germline gives CDR1 LNHDA, CDR2 SQIVND (reference sequence). The length of the CDR3 is 15 residues. V lost 5 bases, J lost 0 bases, and 8 bases lay in between. CDR3: CASSSWISGANVLTF. CDR3 coding DNA: TGTGCCAGTAGTTCGTGGATCTCTGGGGCCAACGTCCTGACTTTC.

The gene calls are TRBV28 and TRBJ1-4; D perhaps matches TRBD1 (5 bases). The CDR3 is 15 residues long. Trimming stripped 7 bases from V and 8 bases from J, with 20 bases between. Germline loops: CDR1 MDHEN, CDR2 SYDVKM. CDR3 sequence: CASTPVAGTGEKLFF. The CDR3 nucleotides read TGTGCCAGCACCCCAGTAGCCGGGACTGGAGAAAAACTGTTTTTT.

The chain uses TRBV28 and TRBJ2-5, with TRBD2 identical over 7 bases. CDR1 and CDR2 from the germline V gene are MDHEN and SYDVKM. V lost 6 bases, J lost 3 bases, and 4 bases stayed unmatched. This CDR3 has 13 residues. The CDR3 bases are TGTGCCAGCAGGAAGACTAGCAAAGAGACCCAGTACTTC. Translation gives CASRKTSKETQYF.

CDR3: CASSPDRGGNTIYF. The DNA for the CDR3 is TGTGCCAGCAGCCCGGACAGGGGAGGAAACACCATATATTTT. The rearrangement joins TRBV6-5 to TRBJ1-3; TRBD1 matches 9 bases. The CDR3 is 14 residues long. The junction had 4 bases not matched to a gene; V was cut back by 6 bases and J by 4 bases. Germline-derived CDR1 and CDR2 are MNHEY and SVGAGI.